What follows is one T cell receptor (beta chain) and its context. The data were obtained in a study of T cell changes during pregnancy in multiple sclerosis. This CDR3 has 14 amino acids. V lost 3 bases to trimming and J lost 0 bases, with 10 bases between them. The germline V gene encodes CDR1 SQVTM and CDR2 ANQGSEA. Measured with immunoSEQ multiplex PCR; TCRdb has only the in-frame clones, and not every one. Of tens of thousands of clones listed, roughly 90% are singletons. This chain uses TRBV29-1 with TRBJ2-3; D uncertain. The sample was CD8+ T cells from peripheral blood mononuclear cells, taken before pregnancy. This TCR was sampled from a female donor with multiple sclerosis, enrolled in a pregnancy study. CDR3: CSVDSNLSTDTQYF. DNA for the CDR3: TGCAGCGTTGACAGTAATTTGAGCACAGATACGCAGTATTTT.